These T cell receptor beta chains were read from a single sample in a study of T cell repertoires in cytomegalovirus infection. TCRdb ran MiXCR on the reads and lists one entry per CDR3 protein. The sample yields 310,000 or so distinct CDR3 sequences, roughly 25% seen once. The sequenced material came from PBMCs. Source of these receptors: a human donor in good health (CMV status not recorded). Some clones in this sample may be carry-over from other donors' samples. CDR3s include the opening cysteine and the closing phenylalanine or tryptophan. A D gene is named only where the DNA matches it firmly. For some rows the clone size is stated as once, few or many, or as a class when expanded; others skip it.

-	-	TRBV30	TRBJ2-7	TGTGCCTGGAGGGGGGAGGACACCTCCTACGAGCAGTACTTC	CAWRGEDTSYEQYF
TRBD2	-	TRBV28	TRBJ2-7	TGTGCCAGCAGTATCAATCTAGCGGGCGAGCAGTACTTC	CASSINLAGEQYF
-	few	TRBV7-8	TRBJ2-2	TGTGCCAGCAGCGGGCGGGAATCTGGGGAGCTGTTTTTT	CASSGRESGELFF
-	-	TRBV7-2	TRBJ2-4	TGTGCCAGCAACCAGGGACCAAAAAACATTCAGTACTTC	CASNQGPKNIQYF
-	-	TRBV7-6	TRBJ2-7	TGTGCCAGCAGCTTAGGGTCAGGGGTCTCCTACGAGCAGTACTTC	CASSLGSGVSYEQYF
TRBD1	many	TRBV5-1	TRBJ1-1	TGCGCCAGCAGCTCCACGGGACAGCCGAACACTGAAGCTTTCTTT	CASSSTGQPNTEAFF
-	-	TRBV28	TRBJ2-3	TGTGCCAGCACTAGTAGCGGAAGGGGCACAGATACGCAGTATTTT	CASTSSGRGTDTQYF
-	many	TRBV7-2	TRBJ2-2	TGTGCCAGCAGCTTGGACTCCACGAGGGGGGAGCTGTTTTTT	CASSLDSTRGELFF
-	few	TRBV19	TRBJ2-7	TGTGCCAGTAGACCGACAGTGATCCACGAGCAGTACTTC	CASRPTVIHEQYF
-	few	TRBV20-1	TRBJ2-7	TGCAGTGCTTCCCCCTACGAGCAGTACTTC	CSASPYEQYF
-	-	TRBV6-1	TRBJ2-7	TGTGCCAGCAGCCCCCACCCGAGCAGCTACGAGCAGTACTTC	CASSPHPSSYEQYF
TRBD2	-	TRBV11-2	TRBJ2-7	TGTGCCAGCATTCCGGGGGTAGCGGGAGTCTACGAGCAGTACTTC	CASIPGVAGVYEQYF
TRBD1	-	TRBV18	TRBJ2-6	TGTGCCAGCTCACCGACAGGGCCTGGGGCCAACGTCCTGACTTTC	CASSPTGPGANVLTF
-	few	TRBV14	TRBJ2-3	TGTGCCAGCAGCCAAGCGGTGCGGGTACTGACAGATACGCAGTATTTT	CASSQAVRVLTDTQYF
-	few	TRBV11-2	TRBJ2-7	TGTGCCAGCAGCTTAACCCCGGGCACCTACGAGCAGTACTTC	CASSLTPGTYEQYF
TRBD2	-	TRBV6-2/TRBV6-3	TRBJ2-1	TGTGCCAGCAGTTGGACTAGCGGGAGAATCGACAATGAGCAGTTCTTC	CASSWTSGRIDNEQFF
TRBD1	few	TRBV11-3	TRBJ2-2	TGTGCCAGCAGTACAGGGGGCCACGGGGAGCTGTTTTTT	CASSTGGHGELFF
TRBD1	-	TRBV9	TRBJ2-1	TGTGCCAGCAGCTCGACAGGGTGGGGGAATGAGCAGTTCTTC	CASSSTGWGNEQFF
-	-	TRBV28	TRBJ1-1	TGTGCCAGCAGCTTCTGGGGGGACCGGGCATTCGTGGCTTTCTTT	CASSFWGDRAFVAFF
-	-	TRBV5-1	TRBJ2-7	TGCGCCAGCAGTCCATCGGACACAGACTACGAGCAGTACTTC	CASSPSDTDYEQYF
TRBD2	many	TRBV29-1	TRBJ2-1	TGCAGCGTAGTGGGGCTAGCGGGCGCCAATGAGCAGTTCTTC	CSVVGLAGANEQFF
-	few	TRBV3-1	TRBJ1-3	TGTGCCAGCAGCCAAGACCTACGACCTGGAAACACCATATATTTT	CASSQDLRPGNTIYF
TRBD1	few	TRBV12-3/TRBV12-4	TRBJ2-2	TGTGCCAGCAGTTTGGGCCAGGGGGCCGGGGAGCTGTTTTTT	CASSLGQGAGELFF
-	-	TRBV7-4	TRBJ2-1	TGTGCCAGCGTGGCTTTTGGGAATGAGCAGTTCTTC	CASVAFGNEQFF
-	few	TRBV28	TRBJ2-1	TGTGCCAGCAGTCCCCTGGGGTATGGAGAGCAGTTCTTC	CASSPLGYGEQFF
-	many	TRBV12-3/TRBV12-4	TRBJ2-3	TGTGCCAGCAGACCCCTTTTTGGGGCTAGCTCGAGCACAGATACGCAGTATTTT	CASRPLFGASSSTDTQYF
-	few	TRBV6-4	TRBJ2-3	TGTGCCAGCAGTGGCTCGGGAGAAGCAGATACGCAGTATTTT	CASSGSGEADTQYF
-	few	TRBV7-2	TRBJ2-2	TGTGCCAGCAGCGCAAGACTACTCGGGGAGCTGTTTTTT	CASSARLLGELFF
TRBD1	few	TRBV5-4	TRBJ1-4	TGTGCCAGCAGCAGTCACAGGGGACCTAATGAAAAACTGTTTTTT	CASSSHRGPNEKLFF
-	-	TRBV19	TRBJ1-1	TGTGCCAGTAGGGATAGTGGCACTGAAGCTTTCTTT	CASRDSGTEAFF
-	many	TRBV6-2/TRBV6-3	TRBJ2-1	TGTGCCAGCCGAGACCCAGGGGAGGTCTACAATGAGCAGTTCTTC	CASRDPGEVYNEQFF
TRBD2	many	TRBV20-1	TRBJ2-3	TGCAGTGCTATCCCCCTAGCGGGAGGGCCCGCAGATACGCAGTATTTT	CSAIPLAGGPADTQYF
-	many	TRBV11-3	TRBJ2-6	TGTGCCAGCAGCTTCATGGGGTCGGGGGCCAACGTCCTGACTTTC	CASSFMGSGANVLTF
-	few	TRBV14	TRBJ2-4	TGTGCCAGCAGCCAACTATCCGCGGGACAACCTTCAAACATTCAGTACTTC	CASSQLSAGQPSNIQYF
-	few	TRBV2	TRBJ1-2	TGTGCCAGCAGCCCCTCTAGGCCTTCGGCCTATGGCTACACCTTC	CASSPSRPSAYGYTF
TRBD1	few	TRBV7-2	TRBJ1-5	TGTGCCAGCAGTCCCGGGACAGGGTGGGAGCCCCAGCATTTT	CASSPGTGWEPQHF
-	few	TRBV7-2	TRBJ2-5	TGTGCCAGCAGCTTTATGTCCGGGACCCAGTACTTC	CASSFMSGTQYF
TRBD1	-	TRBV7-9	TRBJ2-1	TGTGCCAGCAGCCAACGACAGGGGGCAACCAATGAGCAGTTCTTC	CASSQRQGATNEQFF
-	few	TRBV7-2	TRBJ1-6	TGTGCCAGCAGCACTATGGGTTCACCCCTCCACTTT	CASSTMGSPLHF
TRBD2	few	TRBV20-1	TRBJ2-7	TGCAGTGCCTTCGGCGGGAGGGCGAGAAACGAGCAGTACTTC	CSAFGGRARNEQYF
-	-	TRBV27	TRBJ2-4	TGTGCCAGCGTCCCTCACATTCAGTACTTC	CASVPHIQYF
-	-	TRBV28	TRBJ2-3	TGTGCCAGCAGTTTTGCAGGGTTCACAGATACGCAGTATTTT	CASSFAGFTDTQYF
-	-	TRBV7-8	TRBJ2-1	TGTGCCAGCAGCTTAGTTGGGACTTGGAGCTTATTC	CASSLVGTWSLF
TRBD2	many	TRBV7-9	TRBJ2-2	TGTGCCAGCAGCTACCAAGGACTAGTAGTCACCGGGGAGCTGTTTTTT	CASSYQGLVVTGELFF
-	-	TRBV7-6	TRBJ1-2	TGTGCCAGCAGCTTAGACGCTCACAGGGTTGAGTTGGGGGGCTACACCTTC	CASSLDAHRVELGGYTF
-	many	TRBV7-2	TRBJ1-5	TGTGCCAGCAGCTTACGCGGGTTATATCAGCCCCAGCATTTT	CASSLRGLYQPQHF